The present TCR beta chain was sequenced within a study of blood T cell repertoires in COVID-19. This clone appeared a single time. The length of the CDR3 is 14 residues. Looked up from germline, CDR1 is KGHSH and CDR2 is LQKENI. Trimming stripped 6 bases from V and 1 base from J, with 12 bases between. The repertoire was sequenced with immunoSEQ multiplex PCR; TCRdb's copy has only in-frame clones and lacks some. This table has hundreds of thousands of clones, roughly 80% appearing once. The age range of participants was 18 to 89 years, with residence in about two dozen US areas. Cohorts were determined from participant-reported clinical history.

The sequencing sample was made of PBMCs or T cells enriched from blood (not recorded which). The clonotype was recovered from a man aged 40-55 years who had been exposed to COVID-19. The rearrangement links TRBV18 to TRBJ1-1, with D uncertain. The chain's CDR3 is CASSRGGRNTEAFF. The CDR3 nucleotides are TGTGCCAGCTCCCGGGGAGGGCGGAACACTGAAGCTTTCTTT.